Each of the 28 T cell receptor beta chains below was sequenced from the same sample in a study of cytomegalovirus exposure and HLA in healthy donors. Vbeta (60) and Jbeta (13) primers were used in the PCR. The assay was immunoSEQ multiplex PCR, and TCRdb's table has in-frame clones only and misses some. The repertoire consists of around 140,000 clones, with roughly 80% occurring once and the leading ten covering under 6%. Sequenced input: PBMCs. The receptors originated from a middle-aged man in good health and CMV-seronegative.

The chain recombines TRBV11-1 with TRBJ2-1; D is perhaps TRBD2 (7 bases). The CDR3 extends over 13 amino acids. Between the trimmed V and J ends, which lost 11 bases and 7 bases, there was a span of 18 bases. CDR1 and CDR2 (germline): SGHAT, FQDESV (reference sequence). DNA of the CDR3: TGTGCCGGGGGGGCTAGTGGGGTTAATGAGCAGTTCTTC. Its protein is CAGGASGVNEQFF.

V and J are TRBV7-9 and TRBJ2-2; TRBD1 matches at 7 bases. With 8 bases clipped from V and 4 bases from J, the junction kept 7 bases outside the gene matches. CDR1 and CDR2 (germline): SEHNR, FQNEAQ (reference sequence). The CDR3 runs 14 residues. The CDR3 DNA sequence: TGTGCCAGCGGTCGACAGGGTAGCACCGGGGAGCTGTTTTTT. Protein sequence: CASGRQGSTGELFF.

This chain connects TRBV28 to TRBJ1-2, with D possibly TRBD1 on 6 matching bases. V lost 6 bases, J lost 5 bases, and 13 bases lay in between. The CDR3 consists of 13 residues. Looked up from germline, CDR1 is MDHEN and CDR2 is SYDVKM. CDR3 DNA: TGTGCCAGCAGCCTGCGGACAGCGTATGGCTACACCTTC. Translation gives CASSLRTAYGYTF.

The chain carries TRBV5-1 and TRBJ2-3, with 10 bases fitting TRBD1. This CDR3 region has 16 residues. The V gene end was trimmed by 4 bases and the J gene end by 5 bases; junction bases not matched to a gene: 10. The germline gives CDR1 SGHRS, CDR2 YFSETQ. The CDR3, as DNA: TGCGCCAGCAGCAGCTCCGGGACAGGGGTCGGAGATACGCAGTATTTT. This gives the protein CASSSSGTGVGDTQYF. The whole variable domain, filled in from reference TRBV5-1 and TRBJ2-3, reads KAGVTQTPRYLIKTRGQQVTLSCSPISGHRSVSWYQQTPGQGLQFLFEYFSETQRNKGNFPGRFSGRQFSNSRSEMNVSTLELGDSALYLCASSSSGTGVGDTQYFGPGTRLTVL.

V gene TRBV29-1 combines with J gene TRBJ1-1; 9 bases are a match to TRBD1. The length of the CDR3 is 14 residues. Germline lookup yields CDR1 SQVTM and CDR2 ANQGSEA. V trimming: 6 bases; J trimming: 1 base; junction bases outside the gene matches: 6. CDR3 protein: CSVPPGQGNTEAFF. The CDR3 coding sequence is TGCAGCGTGCCGCCGGGACAGGGGAACACTGAAGCTTTCTTT.

The chain combines TRBV7-3 with TRBJ2-3; 9 bases align to TRBD2. Trimming removed 1 base from V and 3 bases from J; junction bases left unmatched: 5. The CDR3 is made up of 16 amino acids. CDR1 and CDR2 (germline): SGHTA, FQGTGA. This chain's CDR3 is CASSLIGGGATDTQYF. The CDR3 DNA reads as TGTGCCAGCAGCTTAATTGGCGGGGGGGCGACAGATACGCAGTATTTT.

A note on this clone: Germline and junction disagree at one end, which may indicate a read error. The chain employs TRBV7-7 and TRBJ2-1; D not certain. This CDR3 contains 13 residues. Per the germline V gene, CDR1 is SSHAT and CDR2 is FNYEAQ (reference sequence). The CDR3 DNA reads TGTGCTAGCAGCTTGGGCTTAAACAATGAGCAGTTCTTC. Amino acids: CASSLGLNNEQFF.

The chain couples TRBV19 to TRBJ2-5; 13 bases map to TRBD2. The length of the CDR3 is 17 residues. Germline CDR1 and CDR2: LNHDA and SQIVND (reference sequence). V lost 5 bases to trimming and J lost 2 bases; unmatched junction nucleotides: 8. The CDR3 here is CASSGFRTSGGQETQYF. Written as DNA, the CDR3 is TGTGCCAGTAGTGGATTCCGGACTAGCGGGGGACAAGAGACCCAGTACTTC.

This rearrangement joins TRBV27 to TRBJ1-1; D is perhaps TRBD1 (5 bases). This CDR3 has 14 amino acids. The germline V gene has CDR1 MNHEY and CDR2 SMNVEV (reference sequence). Trimming shortened V by 4 bases and J by 1 base, and 10 bases separated the two germline ends. For the CDR3, the DNA is TGTGCCAGCAGTTCACAGGTTGCGAACACTGAAGCTTTCTTT. Translating gives CASSSQVANTEAFF.

The chain employs TRBV5-5 and TRBJ2-7, with TRBD1 matching 8 bases. Germline V gene data show CDR1 as SGHKS and CDR2 as YYEKEE (reference sequence). The CDR3 is 16 residues long. The junction had 15 bases not matched to a gene; V was cut back by 5 bases and J by 5 bases. CDR3 DNA: TGTGCCAGCAGTCTGGAGGGGCCAGGGGGCATAAACGAGCAGTACTTC. The encoded protein is CASSLEGPGGINEQYF.

The chain recombines TRBV18 with TRBJ2-3; no clear D gene. Trimming took 7 bases from V and 0 from J, leaving 8 bases between them. The germline CDR1 and CDR2 sequences are KGHSH and LQKENI. The CDR3 is 13 amino acids. DNA of the CDR3: TGTGCCAGCTTACCTTCTAGCACAGATACGCAGTATTTT. This translates into CASLPSSTDTQYF.

The chain joins TRBV11-3 to TRBJ2-1; TRBD2 might be the D (6 bases). CDR1 and CDR2 from the germline V gene are SGHNT and YENEEA. CDR3 size: 16 residues. V was cut by 5 bases and J by 0 bases, with 14 bases left in between. In DNA form, the CDR3 reads TGTGCCAGCAGCAGGGGAGGCGTCAGCTCCTACAATGAGCAGTTCTTC. It is translated as CASSRGGVSSYNEQFF.

V gene TRBV5-1 combines with J gene TRBJ2-7, with 7 bases matching TRBD2. CDR1 SGHRS and CDR2 YFSETQ come from the germline V gene. The length of the CDR3 is 15 residues. The J segment lost 0 bases and the V segment lost 2 bases, leaving 5 bases of the junction unmatched. Written as DNA, the CDR3 is TGCGCCAGCAGCTTAGGGACGGGAGGCTCCTACGAGCAGTACTTC. It translates to CASSLGTGGSYEQYF.

The sample holds a few counts of this clone. The chain couples TRBV29-1 to TRBJ1-1, with D uncertain. The CDR3 length is 13 residues. V dropped 4 bases and J dropped 1 base, with 10 bases sitting between them. Germline lookup yields CDR1 SQVTM and CDR2 ANQGSEA. CDR3 nucleotides: TGCAGCGTTGGAGGTAGGAGGAACACTGAAGCTTTCTTT. It translates to CSVGGRRNTEAFF.

The CDR3 bases are TGCGCCAGCAGCTGGATACAGGGGTCCGGCAACAATGAGCAGTTCTTC. This translates into CASSWIQGSGNNEQFF. The rearrangement uses TRBV5-1 and TRBJ2-1, with 7 bases that match TRBD1. Germline CDR1 and CDR2: SGHRS and YFSETQ. Trimming at V came to 3 bases and at J to 5 bases, leaving 11 bases not matched to a gene. The CDR3 is 16 residues long.

DNA of the CDR3: TGTGCCAGCAGTGGGACAGAGAGCTCCTACAATGAGCAGTTCTTC. Protein sequence: CASSGTESSYNEQFF. This chain joins TRBV6-6 and TRBJ2-1; 7 bases fit TRBD1. The germline gives CDR1 MNHNY, CDR2 SVGAGI (reference sequence). The CDR3 is made up of 15 amino acids. Losses at the gene ends were 5 bases for V and 0 bases for J; bases not matched to a gene: 4.

The chain joins TRBV7-2 to TRBJ1-2; tentative D call: TRBD1 (5 bases). V was clipped by 2 bases and J by 0 bases, with 7 bases between them. The CDR3 runs 14 residues. Germline V CDR1 and CDR2: SGHTA, FQGNSA. The CDR3 spells CASSLRGANYGYTF. The CDR3 DNA sequence: TGTGCCAGCAGCTTACGGGGGGCTAACTATGGCTACACCTTC.

This sequence joins TRBV18 and TRBJ1-1; the D gene is possibly TRBD1 (5 bases). The CDR3 loop spans 13 amino acids. Trimming stripped 5 bases from V and 4 bases from J, with 11 bases between. CDR1 and CDR2 from the germline V gene are KGHSH and LQKENI. The CDR3 DNA reads TGTGCCAGCTCAGATCAGGGTCGCACTGAAGCTTTCTTT. Protein sequence: CASSDQGRTEAFF.

The rearrangement links TRBV28 to TRBJ2-5, with D maybe TRBD1 (6 bases). CDR1 is MDHEN, CDR2 SYDVKM, per germline. The CDR3 extends over 15 amino acids. V lost 3 bases and J 2 bases, leaving 13 bases between the germline ends. The CDR3 protein is CASSFPGQIQETQYF. For the CDR3, the DNA is TGTGCCAGCAGTTTCCCCGGACAGATACAAGAGACCCAGTACTTC.

This chain uses TRBV10-3 with TRBJ1-6, with 8 nucleotides matching TRBD1. With V trimmed by 2 bases and J by 7 bases, 4 bases remained unmatched. The germline V gene encodes CDR1 ENHRY and CDR2 SYGVKD. CDR3 length equals 15 residues. In DNA, the CDR3 is TGTGCCATCAGTGAGAGGCAGGGGGCCAATTCACCCCTCCACTTT. Residues: CAISERQGANSPLHF.

The chain carries TRBV2 and TRBJ2-1; tentatively, D is TRBD2 (6 bases). Germline assignment: CDR1 SNHLY and CDR2 FYNNEI. The CDR3 is 14 amino acids. V gave up 7 bases and J gave up 2 bases, with 12 bases separating them. The CDR3 region is CASIRGSPYNEQFF. The DNA of the CDR3 is TGTGCCAGCATTCGGGGGTCCCCCTACAATGAGCAGTTCTTC.

The genes are TRBV30 and TRBJ2-3, with 9 nucleotides matching TRBD1. V gave up 5 bases and J gave up 3 bases; unmatched junction bases: 12. Looked up from germline, CDR1 is GTSNPN and CDR2 is SVGIG (reference sequence). CDR3 length: 16 residues. Here the CDR3 reads CAWRGKTGGITDTQYF. The CDR3 coding sequence is TGTGCCTGGCGGGGAAAGACAGGGGGTATAACAGATACGCAGTATTTT. Based on the CDR3 plus reference TRBV30 and TRBJ2-3, the full variable domain is SQTIHQWPATLVQPVGSPLSLECTVEGTSNPNLYWYRQAAGRGLQLLFYSVGIGQISSEVPQNLSASRPQDRQFILSSKKLLLSDSGFYLCAWRGKTGGITDTQYFGPGTRLTVL.

The V gene is TRBV9, the J gene TRBJ2-7; weak D call: TRBD2 (6 bases). The CDR3 has 14 residues. Germline CDR1 is SGDLS and CDR2 is YYNGEE. The V gene lost 3 bases and the J gene lost 3 bases, with 13 bases spanning the gap. CDR3 nucleotide sequence: TGTGCCAGCAGCGCCGCTAGCGTCGGCTACGAGCAGTACTTC. Translated, it gives CASSAASVGYEQYF. Based on the CDR3 plus reference TRBV9 and TRBJ2-7, the full variable domain is DSGVTQTPKHLITATGQRVTLRCSPRSGDLSVYWYQQSLDQGLQFLIQYYNGEERAKGNILERFSAQQFPDLHSELNLSSLELGDSALYFCASSAASVGYEQYFGPGTRLTVT.

The chain joins TRBV6-5 to TRBJ2-5; TRBD2 might be the D (6 bases). CDR1 MNHEY and CDR2 SVGAGI come from the germline V gene. The germline V and J ends were trimmed by 6 bases and 3 bases, with 11 bases remaining between them. The CDR3 spans 13 residues. CDR3 region: CASRSSGEETQYF. CDR3 in DNA: TGTGCCAGCAGGTCCTCGGGGGAAGAGACCCAGTACTTC.

This clone was counted a single time. The junction departs from the called germline gene at one end, perhaps through a read error. V usage is TRBV2 and J usage is TRBJ2-2, with a possible D match to TRBD1 (5 bases). This CDR3 region has 15 residues. CDR1 and CDR2 from the germline V gene are SNHLY and FYNNEI. The DNA of the CDR3 is TGTGCCAGCAGGGAAGGACACCTGAACACCGGGGAGCTGTTTTTT. Protein product: CASREGHLNTGELFF.

The chain's CDR3 is CASGSTTGELFF. CDR3 nucleotides: TGTGCCAGCGGCAGTACCACCGGGGAGCTGTTTTTT. The rearrangement links TRBV28 to TRBJ2-2; D call uncertain. The germline CDR1 and CDR2 sequences are MDHEN and SYDVKM. The CDR3 has 12 amino acids. The V gene lost 8 bases and the J gene lost 4 bases, with 8 bases spanning the gap. Full variable domain (rest looked up from reference TRBV28 and TRBJ2-2): DVKVTQSSRYLVKRTGEKVFLECVQDMDHENMFWYRQDPGLGLRLIYFSYDVKMKEKGDIPEGYSVSREKKERFSLILESASTNQTSMYLCASGSTTGELFFGEGSRLTVL.

V and J are TRBV2 and TRBJ1-2; no firm D call. Trimming took off 4 bases at V and 1 base at J, with 4 bases between the two ends. The CDR3 contains 12 residues. Germline CDR1 reads SNHLY; CDR2 reads FYNNEI. In DNA, the CDR3 is TGTGCCAGCAGTGCCCGTAACTATGGCTACACCTTC. This encodes CASSARNYGYTF.

V usage is TRBV4-3 and J usage is TRBJ2-7, with TRBD1 matching over 11 bases. Losses at the gene ends were 3 bases for V and 6 bases for J; bases not matched to a gene: 7. Germline V gene lookup returns CDR1 LGHNA and CDR2 YSLEER. The CDR3 sequence is 15 residues long. The CDR3 bases are TGCGCCAGCAGCCAGGCGAGGACAGGGGGCGGCGAGCAGTACTTC. It encodes CASSQARTGGGEQYF.